A selection of T cell receptor beta chains follows, all from one sample in a study of T cell responses to AZD1222 COVID-19 vaccine. Only in-frame clones appear in the TCRdb table, and some are missing; sequencing was by immunoSEQ multiplex PCR. The sample consists of 100,000 to 150,000 clones, about 87% of them appearing once. Source: peripheral blood, taken on day 0 of AZD1222 vaccination. These receptors came from an adult in good health. CDR3s include the opening cysteine and the closing phenylalanine or tryptophan. Each record gives: V gene, J gene, clone size, D gene, CDR3 protein, CDR3 DNA. The D gene is left open where the match is weak. Clone size is stated in some rows and not others, as once, few, many or a class when expanded.

>TRBV29-1|TRBJ1-1|NA|NA
CSVEFLGAMNTEAFF
TGCAGCGTTGAATTCTTGGGAGCTATGAACACTGAAGCTTTCTTT
>TRBV18|TRBJ1-3|NA|NA
CASSPREVISGNTIYF
TGTGCCAGCTCACCACGGGAGGTGATCTCTGGAAACACCATATATTTT
>TRBV30|TRBJ2-3|NA|TRBD1
CAWIGTGPNTDTQYF
TGTGCCTGGATTGGGACAGGCCCCAACACAGATACGCAGTATTTT
>TRBV5-5|TRBJ1-6|NA|NA
CASSLLPQGVYNSPLHF
TGTGCCAGCAGCTTGCTGCCCCAGGGTGTCTATAATTCACCCCTCCACTTT
>TRBV27|TRBJ2-3|NA|TRBD1
CASLRAGTGGHTDTQYF
TGTGCCAGCTTACGCGCCGGGACAGGGGGCCACACAGATACGCAGTATTTT
>TRBV7-9|TRBJ1-1|NA|NA
CASSRSGGGAAEAFF
TGTGCCAGCAGCCGATCCGGGGGAGGGGCTGCCGAAGCTTTCTTT
>TRBV5-1|TRBJ2-7|few|TRBD2
CASSLDGLAGEQYF
TGCGCCAGCAGCTTGGACGGACTAGCGGGCGAGCAGTACTTC
>TRBV10-3|TRBJ1-1|NA|TRBD1
CAIEGGTGERGTEAFF
TGTGCCATCGAGGGAGGGACAGGGGAAAGGGGGACTGAAGCTTTCTTT
>TRBV7-9|TRBJ2-7|NA|TRBD1
CASSLAGQGDYEQYF
TGTGCCAGCAGCTTAGCAGGACAGGGCGACTACGAGCAGTACTTC
>TRBV4-1|TRBJ2-3|NA|TRBD2
CASSQEALAADTQYF
TGCGCCAGCAGCCAAGAGGCACTAGCGGCAGATACGCAGTATTTT
>TRBV27|TRBJ1-2|NA|NA
CASSHQGNYGYTF
TGTGCCAGCAGTCATCAGGGTAACTATGGCTACACCTTC
>TRBV5-1|TRBJ1-2|NA|TRBD1
CASKEGASDYGYTF
TGCGCCAGCAAGGAGGGGGCGAGTGACTATGGCTACACCTTC
>TRBV25-1|TRBJ2-7|NA|TRBD2
CASSEAGLADEQYF
TGTGCCAGCAGTGAGGCGGGACTAGCGGACGAGCAGTACTTC
>TRBV18|TRBJ2-5|NA|TRBD1
CASSPTGAVETQYF
TGTGCCAGCTCTCCTACAGGGGCAGTAGAGACCCAGTACTTC
>TRBV27|TRBJ2-2|NA|NA
CASSLTRTGELFF
TGTGCCAGCAGTTTGACCCGCACCGGGGAGCTGTTTTTT
>TRBV6-2/TRBV6-3|TRBJ1-2|NA|NA
CASSHAGPSYTF
TGTGCCAGCAGCCATGCTGGACCTTCCTACACCTTC
>TRBV27|TRBJ2-6|NA|TRBD2
CASSLTFGLAGGPGANVLTF
TGTGCCAGCAGTCTAACCTTTGGACTAGCGGGAGGGCCTGGGGCCAACGTCCTGACTTTC
>TRBV2|TRBJ2-7|NA|TRBD2
CATIFGLAGSYEQYF
TGTGCCACCATTTTTGGACTAGCGGGGAGTTACGAGCAGTACTTC